The rows below give T cell receptor beta chains drawn from one sample of a study of OX40 agonist ivuxolimab in advanced cancers. TCRdb keeps only in-frame clones here, not all; method: immunoSEQ multiplex PCR. The profile shows about 36,000 clones, approximately 80% of them singletons. The material was CD4+ or CD8+ T cells sorted from blood, obtained in a trial of the OX40 agonist ivuxolimab. The receptors derive from an adult with an advanced solid tumor such as melanoma, head and neck, liver or kidney cancer. CDR3s include the opening cysteine and the closing phenylalanine or tryptophan. D genes are given only for firm matches. A clone size is listed for some rows: how often the clone was seen (once, few, many), or a class if it is expanded.

D	size	V	length	J	CDR3	DNA
-	-	TRBV28	14	TRBJ2-7	CASRGIDRPHEQYF	TGTGCCAGCAGGGGGATCGACAGGCCCCACGAGCAGTACTTC
-	few	TRBV19	13	TRBJ2-5	CASSWSLQETQYF	TGTGCCAGTAGTTGGAGCCTCCAAGAGACCCAGTACTTC
-	-	TRBV19	16	TRBJ1-6	CASSPPLGTDNSPLHF	TGTGCCAGTAGCCCCCCCCTTGGAACTGATAATTCACCCCTCCACTTT
-	-	TRBV6-1	15	TRBJ1-2	CASSVRPGLSGGYTF	TGTGCCAGCAGTGTCCGTCCGGGACTAAGCGGCGGCTACACCTTC
-	-	TRBV7-9	14	TRBJ1-6	CASSLGQSNSPLHF	TGTGCCAGCAGTCTAGGGCAGTCGAATTCACCCCTCCACTTT
-	-	TRBV6-5	13	TRBJ2-2	CASVRTNTGELFF	TGTGCCAGCGTACGGACTAACACCGGGGAGCTGTTTTTT
-	-	TRBV6-1	13	TRBJ2-7	CASLGTPRLEQYF	TGTGCCAGCCTCGGGACACCTCGCCTCGAGCAGTACTTC
-	-	TRBV28	13	TRBJ2-7	CASNRAVLYEQYF	TGTGCCAGCAACCGGGCAGTTCTCTACGAGCAGTACTTC
TRBD1	-	TRBV15	15	TRBJ2-1	CATSSTGGSYNEQFF	TGTGCCACCAGCAGCACAGGGGGTTCCTACAATGAGCAGTTCTTC
TRBD2	-	TRBV29-1	12	TRBJ2-1	CSGLGGGHEQFF	TGCAGCGGCCTCGGGGGGGGCCATGAGCAGTTCTTC
-	-	TRBV28	15	TRBJ1-6	CASFPGDGYNSPLHF	TGTGCCAGCTTCCCAGGGGATGGCTATAATTCACCCCTCCACTTT
-	-	TRBV1	17	TRBJ2-7	CTSSQDTSGREVYEQYF	TGCACCAGCAGCCAAGATACCAGCGGGAGGGAGGTCTACGAGCAGTACTTC
TRBD2	-	TRBV5-8	15	TRBJ2-7	CASTPGGRGYYEQYF	TGTGCCAGCACCCCGGGGGGGCGCGGGTATTACGAGCAGTACTTC
-	-	TRBV19	13	TRBJ1-2	CASSIEVFYGYTF	TGTGCCAGTAGTATAGAAGTTTTCTATGGCTACACCTTC
TRBD1	few	TRBV5-4	15	TRBJ1-6	CASSFGTGLNSPLHF	TGTGCCAGCAGCTTCGGGACAGGCCTGAATTCACCCCTCCACTTT